The 4 T cell receptor delta chains in this list originate from one sample, sequenced in a study of gamma-delta T cells after stem cell transplantation. TCRdb re-called clones from the RT-PCR reads via CATT. The sample lists approximately 2,700 delta-chain clones, approximately 20% occurring once. The source material was gamma-delta T cells. The receptor set was obtained from a human donor. It is not recorded whose cells these are; they may come from a transplant donor.

Relative to its sample, this clone is medium-sized (0.01 to 0.1%). This chain joins TRDV2 and TRDJ1; 7 nucleotides match TRDD3. The CDR3 sequence is 18 residues long. Trimming cost V 3 bases and J 2 bases; bases outside gene matches: 17. Germline V lookup: CDR1 GEAIGNYY, CDR2 EKD. The CDR3 loop is CACDGLFGTGVGTDKLIF. CDR3 DNA: TGTGCCTGTGACGGGCTGTTCGGTACTGGGGTCGGGACCGATAAACTCATCTTT.

Concerning this clone: Since a far larger clone is one base different, this is likely a read error. Other DNA sequences within the sample encode an identical CDR3. The V gene is TRDV2, the J gene TRDJ1; a possible D gene is TRDD3 (5 bases). The CDR3 consists of 15 residues. The germline CDR1 and CDR2 sequences are GEAIGNYY and EKD. The V end lost 3 bases, the J end lost 3 bases, and 16 bases lay between the germline ends. As DNA, the CDR3 is TGTGCCTGTGACTTACTCGGGATTGGGGCCGATAAACTCATCTTT. As protein: CACDLLGIGADKLIF.

On this clone: A far larger clone is off by one base, so a read error is likely. The CDR3 DNA reads as TGTGCCTGTGACAAGGTCGCAAGGTTTCGAGACACCGATAAACTCATCTTT. Translation gives CACDKVARFRDTDKLIF. J is TRDJ1 and V is TRDV2; D not resolved. Per germline, CDR1 GEAIGNYY and CDR2 EKD. Trimming left V 2 bases short and J 0 bases short, with 18 bases between. The CDR3 contains 17 residues.

This clone is deemed large. At the DNA level, this CDR3 is encoded by other sequences in the same sample as well. This chain joins TRDV2 and TRDJ1; 11 bases map to TRDD3. Germline V CDR1 and CDR2: GEAIGNYY, EKD. V shed 5 bases, J shed 4 bases, and the junction held 14 bases outside the gene matches. This CDR3 contains 17 residues. CDR3 sequence reads: CACAALGDKNPVDKLIF. DNA of the CDR3: TGTGCCTGTGCCGCACTGGGGGATAAGAATCCAGTCGATAAACTCATCTTT.